Presented here are 19 T cell receptor beta chains from one specimen sequenced in a study of CXCR3-negative and CXCR3-positive naive CD8 T cells (dated by TCRdb to between 2018 and 2020). The reads were generated on a NextSeq 550. The Human TCR Profiling Kit (MiLaboratory) was used to make UMI-labeled 5' RACE TRB cDNA libraries. The reads underwent TCRdb reprocessing, giving one record for each CDR3 protein sequence and no DNA. The table for this sample records about 130,000 distinct CDR3 sequences. The biggest ten clones account for approximately 0.5% of the sample. Sequenced: naive CXCR3- CD8+ T cells from blood. Per the publication, the cell subset or site label means: CD45RO-CCR7+CD27+CD95- naive CD8+ T cells lacking CXCR3 (TNR3-). These receptors were obtained from a human donor in good health. Some clones in this sample may be carry-over from other donors' samples.

This sequence joins TRBV7-9 and TRBJ2-7; the TCRdb D gene call, TRBD2, has no DNA to confirm it. The CDR3 has 16 amino acids. Germline assignment: CDR1 SEHNR and CDR2 FQNEAQ (reference sequence). This CDR3 is CASSSLAGGPDNEQFF.

The chain joins TRBV10-3 to TRBJ2-7; TCRdb gives TRBD2 as the D gene, but with no DNA this cannot be confirmed. The CDR3 runs 14 residues. CDR1 and CDR2 from the germline V gene are ENHRY and SYGVKD. The CDR3 loop reads CAISVSRGADEQYF.

The rearrangement joins TRBV7-9 to TRBJ2-1. The CDR3 contains 15 residues. From germline, CDR1 is SEHNR and CDR2 FQNEAQ (reference sequence). CDR3 loop: CASSTTVSSYNEQFF.

Here the CDR3 reads CASRESTLGNQPQHF. The chain carries TRBV10-2 and TRBJ1-5. Germline V gene lookup returns CDR1 WSHSY and CDR2 SAAADI. The CDR3 totals 15 residues.

The V call is TRBV20-1, the J call TRBJ2-3; TCRdb reports TRBD1, a call that lacks DNA to check it against. The V gene's germline CDR1 is DFQATT and CDR2 SNEGSKA (reference sequence). The length of the CDR3 is 15 residues. The CDR3 here is CSASAGTSGEDTQYF.

The chain combines TRBV7-7 with TRBJ2-7; the TCRdb D gene call, TRBD1, has no DNA to confirm it. Germline assignment: CDR1 SSHAT and CDR2 FNYEAQ (reference sequence). The CDR3 extends over 14 amino acids. The CDR3 loop is CASSPQGGSYEQYF.

This chain connects TRBV19 to TRBJ2-2. The CDR3 has 14 amino acids. Per the germline V gene, CDR1 is LNHDA and CDR2 is SQIVND (reference sequence). The CDR3 is CASSIAANTGELFF.

This chain uses TRBV28 with TRBJ2-1; TCRdb's D gene call, TRBD2, goes unchecked for lack of DNA. The CDR3 spans 15 residues. The germline gives CDR1 MDHEN, CDR2 SYDVKM. CDR3 protein: CAGSLRGLASSEQFF.

The V and J genes are TRBV28 and TRBJ1-1. Germline V CDR1 and CDR2: MDHEN, SYDVKM. The CDR3 is 15 amino acids. The CDR3 here is CASSSQRVENTEAFF. The variable domain in full, with the rest retrieved from reference TRBV28 and TRBJ1-1, is DVKVTQSSRYLVKRTGEKVFLECVQDMDHENMFWYRQDPGLGLRLIYFSYDVKMKEKGDIPEGYSVSREKKERFSLILESASTNQTSMYLCASSSQRVENTEAFFGQGTRLTVV.

The rearrangement uses TRBV12-3 or TRBV12-4 and TRBJ2-7; TCRdb's D gene call, TRBD2, goes unchecked for lack of DNA. CDR3 length: 18 residues. This CDR3 is CASSSSWGFAGGAYEQYF.

The chain employs TRBV11-2 and TRBJ2-7; TCRdb proposes TRBD2, but this gene call is untestable without DNA. Germline V lookup: CDR1 SGHAT, CDR2 FQNNGV. The CDR3 has 13 amino acids. The CDR3 loop is CASSTGLVGEQYF.

The chain recombines TRBV6-5 with TRBJ2-7. The CDR3 covers 14 residues. From germline, CDR1 is MNHEY and CDR2 SVGAGI. The CDR3 reads CASSSLTSFYEQYF.

The J gene is TRBJ2-1, the V gene TRBV12-3 or TRBV12-4; TCRdb calls TRBD1, which cannot be checked without DNA. The CDR3 is 14 amino acids. This chain's CDR3 is CASSGVPSGNEQFF.

The chain links TRBV28 to TRBJ2-7; TCRdb indicates TRBD1, and absent DNA this call remains unverified. This CDR3 comprises 16 residues. Germline CDR1 is MDHEN and CDR2 is SYDVKM. CDR3 sequence reads: CASSLGIGSGAREQYF.

The chain links TRBV4-1 to TRBJ2-7; absent DNA, TCRdb's TRBD2 call cannot be checked. From germline, CDR1 is MGHRA and CDR2 YSYEKL. The CDR3 totals 17 residues. This chain's CDR3 is CASSQELASGMFYEQYF.

The gene calls are TRBV13 and TRBJ2-7; TCRdb names TRBD1, which stays unverified in the absence of DNA. Germline values: CDR1 PRHDT, CDR2 FYEKMQ (reference sequence). The CDR3 sequence is 15 residues long. The CDR3: CASSRDRTTSYEQYF.

The genes are TRBV11-3 and TRBJ2-2. The V gene's germline CDR1 is SGHNT and CDR2 YENEEA. The CDR3 is made up of 17 amino acids. CDR3 in amino acids: CASSLDSFHSNTGELFF. The complete variable domain, with remaining parts taken from reference TRBV11-3 and TRBJ2-2, reads EAGVVQSPRYKIIEKKQPVAFWCNPISGHNTLYWYLQNLGQGPELLIRYENEEAVDDSQLPKDRFSAERLKGVDSTLKIQPAELGDSAVYLCASSLDSFHSNTGELFFGEGSRLTVL.

The chain uses TRBV7-2 and TRBJ2-3; TCRdb reports TRBD1, a call that lacks DNA to check it against. The CDR3 loop spans 16 amino acids. Germline lookup yields CDR1 SGHTA and CDR2 FQGNSA. This CDR3 reads CASPAAGPIFPDTQYF.

The chain employs TRBV7-9 and TRBJ2-1; TCRdb returns TRBD1, unconfirmable since there is no DNA. This CDR3 is 11 amino acids long. CDR1 SEHNR and CDR2 FQNEAQ come from the germline V gene (reference sequence). CDR3 loop: CASSHGTEQFF.